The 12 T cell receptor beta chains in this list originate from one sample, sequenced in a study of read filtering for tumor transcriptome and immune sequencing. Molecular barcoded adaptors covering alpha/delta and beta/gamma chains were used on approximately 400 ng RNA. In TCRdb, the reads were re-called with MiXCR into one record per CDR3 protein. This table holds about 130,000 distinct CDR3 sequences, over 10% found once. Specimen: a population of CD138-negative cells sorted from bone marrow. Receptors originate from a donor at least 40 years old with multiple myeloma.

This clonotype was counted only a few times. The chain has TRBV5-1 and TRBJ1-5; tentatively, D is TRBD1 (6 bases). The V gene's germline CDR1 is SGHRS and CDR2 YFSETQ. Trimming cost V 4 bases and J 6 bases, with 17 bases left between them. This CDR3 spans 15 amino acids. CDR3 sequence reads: CASSETAGAAQPQHF. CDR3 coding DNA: TGCGCCAGCAGCGAAACGGCGGGGGCGGCTCAGCCCCAGCATTTT.

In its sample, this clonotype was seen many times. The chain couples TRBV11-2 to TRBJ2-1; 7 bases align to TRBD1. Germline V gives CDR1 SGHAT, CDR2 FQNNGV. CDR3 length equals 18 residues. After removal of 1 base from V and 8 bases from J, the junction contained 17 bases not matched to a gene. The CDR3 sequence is CASSLVVPSAGGKDEQFF. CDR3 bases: TGTGCCAGCAGCTTAGTAGTCCCCTCGGCAGGGGGTAAGGATGAGCAGTTCTTC.

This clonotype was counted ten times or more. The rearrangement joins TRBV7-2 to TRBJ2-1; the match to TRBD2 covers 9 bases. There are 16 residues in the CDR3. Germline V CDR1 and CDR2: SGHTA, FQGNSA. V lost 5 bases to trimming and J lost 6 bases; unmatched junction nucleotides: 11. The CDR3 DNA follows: TGTGCCAGCAGCCCGAGTGGCGGGAGGGCCATCAATGAGCAGTTCTTC. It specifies CASSPSGGRAINEQFF.

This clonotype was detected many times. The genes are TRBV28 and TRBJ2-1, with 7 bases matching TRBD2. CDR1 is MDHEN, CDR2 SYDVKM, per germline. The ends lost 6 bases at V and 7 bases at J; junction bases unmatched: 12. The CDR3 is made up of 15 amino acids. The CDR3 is CASSLSGTNVNEQFF. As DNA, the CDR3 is TGTGCCAGCAGCCTCTCCGGGACTAATGTGAATGAGCAGTTCTTC.

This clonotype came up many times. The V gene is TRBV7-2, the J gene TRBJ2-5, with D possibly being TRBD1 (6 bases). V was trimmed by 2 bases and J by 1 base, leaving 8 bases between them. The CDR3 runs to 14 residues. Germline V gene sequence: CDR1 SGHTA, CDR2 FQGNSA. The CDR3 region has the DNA TGTGCCAGCAGCTTACAGGGGATCCAAGAGACCCAGTACTTC. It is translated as CASSLQGIQETQYF.

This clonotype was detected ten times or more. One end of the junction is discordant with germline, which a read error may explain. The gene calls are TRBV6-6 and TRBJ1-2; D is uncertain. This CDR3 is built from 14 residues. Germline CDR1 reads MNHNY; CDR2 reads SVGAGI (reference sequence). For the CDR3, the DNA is TGTGCCAGCAGTTACCAGACTGATAACTATGGCTACACTTTC. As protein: CASSYQTDNYGYTF.

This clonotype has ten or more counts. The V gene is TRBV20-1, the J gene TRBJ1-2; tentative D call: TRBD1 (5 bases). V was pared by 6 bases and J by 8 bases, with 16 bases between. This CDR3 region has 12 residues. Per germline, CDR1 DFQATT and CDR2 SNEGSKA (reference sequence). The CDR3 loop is CSALDIRFGYTF. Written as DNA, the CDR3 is TGCAGTGCCCTGGACATTCGGTTCGGCTACACCTTC.

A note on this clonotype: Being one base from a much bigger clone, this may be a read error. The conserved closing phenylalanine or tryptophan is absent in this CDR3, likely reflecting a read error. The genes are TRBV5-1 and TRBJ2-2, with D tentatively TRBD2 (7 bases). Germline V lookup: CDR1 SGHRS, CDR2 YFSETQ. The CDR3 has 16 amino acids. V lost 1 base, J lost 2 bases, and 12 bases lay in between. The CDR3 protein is CASSLFGGLNTGELFL. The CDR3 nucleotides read TGCGCCAGCAGCTTGTTCGGGGGGCTAAACACCGGGGAGCTGTTTCTT.

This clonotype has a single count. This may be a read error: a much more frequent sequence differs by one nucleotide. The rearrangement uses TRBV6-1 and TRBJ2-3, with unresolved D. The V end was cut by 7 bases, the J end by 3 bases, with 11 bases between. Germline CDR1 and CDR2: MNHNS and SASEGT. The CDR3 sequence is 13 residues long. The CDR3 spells CASTIRRTDTQYF. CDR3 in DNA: TGTGCCAGCACCATTCGTCGGACAGATACGCAGTATTTT.

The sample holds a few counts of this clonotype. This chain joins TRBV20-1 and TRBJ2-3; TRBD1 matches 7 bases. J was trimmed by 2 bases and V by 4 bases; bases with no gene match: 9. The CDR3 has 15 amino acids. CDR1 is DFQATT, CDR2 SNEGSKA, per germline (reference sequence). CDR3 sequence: CSATTTGIFTDTQYF. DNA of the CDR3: TGCAGTGCTACCACGACAGGGATTTTCACAGATACGCAGTATTTT.

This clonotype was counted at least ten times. The CDR3 DNA reads as TGTGCCAGCAGTTTACGGGGGGGCACCTACGAGCAGTACTTC. Protein product: CASSLRGGTYEQYF. V gene TRBV28 combines with J gene TRBJ2-7, with 8 nucleotides matching TRBD2. J lost 2 bases, V lost 2 bases, and 2 bases had no gene match. This CDR3 region has 14 residues. Per germline, CDR1 MDHEN and CDR2 SYDVKM. Variable domain in full (rest from reference TRBV28 and TRBJ2-7): DVKVTQSSRYLVKRTGEKVFLECVQDMDHENMFWYRQDPGLGLRLIYFSYDVKMKEKGDIPEGYSVSREKKERFSLILESASTNQTSMYLCASSLRGGTYEQYFGPGTRLTVT.

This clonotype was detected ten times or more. CDR3 coding DNA: TGCGCCAGCAGCTTGGTAGGGACCACGGCAGATACGCAGTATTTT. This sequence encodes CASSLVGTTADTQYF. This chain links TRBV5-1 with TRBJ2-3; possibly TRBD1 or TRBD2 for D (5 bases each). Trimming removed 0 bases from V and 4 bases from J, with 12 bases in between. CDR1 SGHRS and CDR2 YFSETQ come from the germline V gene. The CDR3 length is 15 residues.